What follows are 2 T cell receptor beta chains derived from one specimen sequenced in a study of blood T cell repertoires in COVID-19. TCRdb's copy holds only in-frame clones and misses some; the assay was immunoSEQ multiplex PCR. Of 250,000 to 350,000 clones in the sample, more than 75% were seen once. The sample was PBMCs or T cells enriched from blood (not recorded which). These receptors all stem from a woman aged 60 to 75 in a cohort exposed to, infected with or recovered from COVID-19 (not recorded which).

This clone has just one count. V gene TRBV6-5 combines with J gene TRBJ2-5, with 9 bases fitting TRBD1. The CDR3 is made up of 13 amino acids. The V gene's germline CDR1 is MNHEY and CDR2 SVGAGI. After removal of 6 bases from V and 6 bases from J, the junction contained 5 bases not matched to a gene. The CDR3 spells CASRRTGEKTQYF. CDR3 DNA: TGTGCCAGCAGAAGGACAGGGGAGAAGACCCAGTACTTC.

The gene calls are TRBV29-1 and TRBJ2-3; TRBD2 is a possible D gene (5 bases). V dropped 3 bases and J dropped 2 bases, with 12 bases sitting between them. The germline CDR1 and CDR2 sequences are SQVTM and ANQGSEA. The CDR3 runs 14 residues. In DNA, the CDR3 is TGCAGCGTTGACGGGATTAGAGACACAGATACGCAGTATTTT. This codes for CSVDGIRDTDTQYF.